The present T cell receptor beta chain was sequenced within a study of blood T cell repertoires in COVID-19 (dated by TCRdb to about 2020). For context, the study as a whole: Samples from collaborators originated in the United States, Italy and Spain and spanned both the acute and convalescent phases of COVID-19. The prospective study material was composed of cDNA or gDNA derived from T cells, B-cell-depleted T cells, or PBMCs. The dataset comprised deeply sampled blood TCRbeta repertoires from subjects exposed to, actively infected with, or recovered from COVID-19. The repertoires were released in a freely available public database intended as a resource for research on the immune response to SARS-CoV-2. The samples were drawn from the first 160 participants of the ongoing ImmuneRACE study and from some 1,300 subjects provided by 6 global collaborators. The sample metadata nearly always contained a de-identified subject ID, COVID-19 status, age in years and sex. Where HLA class I and class II types were available, the types were taken from metadata supplied by the sample provider, not from assay-based typing. General conclusions and limits of the study: Clinical and demographic metadata were provided uncurated, with the amount varying by source and participant.

To note about this clone: Its target antigen remains unknown. No per-base quality is available; no much larger clone lies one base away.

Whole blood was collected in K2EDTA tubes by collaborating institutions according to the institutions' own protocols. Collaborator samples were shipped for TCRbeta analysis as frozen whole blood, isolated PBMCs, or DNA extracted from either sample type. Relative to germline, V is 1 base shorter and J is 4 bases shorter, with 11 bases between their ends. CDR1 is given as MNHEY and CDR2 as SVGAGI, both from the germline V gene. From its cysteine to its phenylalanine, the CDR3 spans 15 amino acids. The read is trimmed to its CDR3 DNA, 45 bases read in frame from base 1. TCRbeta CDR3 regions were amplified from genomic DNA using the immunoSEQ Assay, a bias-controlled multiplex PCR. Turning to the authors' computational methods: Nucleated cell counts per sample were estimated from amplification of reference gene primers within the assay. To quantify the absolute abundance of each unique TCRbeta CDR3 rearrangement, sequence reads were collapsed and filtered. For each sample, productive Simpson clonality was calculated as the square root of Simpson's diversity index across productive rearrangements. This is the immuneACCESS table as TCRdb keeps it, with only in-frame sequences that have V and J called. A part of the clones is gone; compared with another copy, unresolved V genes explain less than half, and the rest is unexplained. That table supplies the V and J calls and clone size; D and trimming were determined from the DNA. The sample has some 38,000 clones on record, approximately 89% of them singletons. In total, the top ten clones hold roughly 2% of the sample.

The sequenced material came from peripheral blood. The V gene is TRBV6-5 and the J gene is TRBJ1-3; a tentative D match to TRBD1 spans 6 bases. The sequence was obtained from a man aged 50-60 years with active COVID-19. Here is the DNA: TGTGCCAGCAGTTACTTAACAGGGCACGGAAACACCATATATTTT. This gives the protein CASSYLTGHGNTIYF.